This passage covers 13 T cell receptor beta chains from one sample sequenced in a study of cytomegalovirus exposure and HLA in healthy donors. With 60 Vbeta and 13 Jbeta primers, the PCR was carried out. Assay used: immunoSEQ multiplex PCR; TCRdb lists only in-frame clones, some missing. The sample lists 150,000 to 200,000 clones; 77% were seen once. Sequencing used PBMCs. Source of these receptors: a young woman in good health and CMV-seronegative.

The gene calls are TRBV28 and TRBJ2-7; D is unresolved. This CDR3 has 18 amino acids. V shed 6 bases and J shed 0 bases, with 24 bases lying between them. Germline lookup yields CDR1 MDHEN and CDR2 SYDVKM. The CDR3 loop is CASSPHLSTVYPSYEQYF. The CDR3 bases are TGTGCCAGCAGCCCTCACCTCTCAACAGTTTACCCCTCCTACGAGCAGTACTTC.

This chain links TRBV19 with TRBJ1-5; the D is unclear. The CDR3 loop spans 15 amino acids. Looked up from germline, CDR1 is LNHDA and CDR2 is SQIVND (reference sequence). Trimming removed 0 bases from V and 0 bases from J, with 6 bases in between. The CDR3 coding sequence is TGTGCCAGTAGTATAGATCATGTTAGCAATCAGCCCCAGCATTTT. It specifies CASSIDHVSNQPQHF. Complete variable domain (other parts from reference TRBV19 and TRBJ1-5): DGGITQSPKYLFRKEGQNVTLSCEQNLNHDAMYWYRQDPGQGLRLIYYSQIVNDFQKGDIAEGYSVSREKKESFPLTVTSAQKNPTAFYLCASSIDHVSNQPQHFGDGTRLSIL.

This clone was seen a handful of times. The V gene is TRBV30, the J gene TRBJ2-7; 9 bases match TRBD2. From germline, CDR1 is GTSNPN and CDR2 SVGIG (reference sequence). V gave up 3 bases and J gave up 4 bases; unmatched junction bases: 10. This CDR3 has 15 amino acids. CDR3 coding DNA: TGTGCCTGGAGGAGACTTAGCGGGGGAGGATACGAGCAGTACTTC. Encoded protein: CAWRRLSGGGYEQYF.

This clone was observed a few times. This chain connects TRBV19 to TRBJ2-6; D remains unclear. V was pared by 3 bases and J by 0 bases, with 6 bases between. This CDR3 contains 15 residues. From germline, CDR1 is LNHDA and CDR2 SQIVND (reference sequence). The CDR3 DNA reads as TGTGCCAGTAGTATTGGCAGCTCTGGGGCCAACGTCCTGACTTTC. Its protein product is CASSIGSSGANVLTF.

This clone showed up just once. This chain uses TRBV2 with TRBJ1-2, with D hard to call. V lost 8 bases and J 3 bases, leaving 10 bases between the germline ends. Germline CDR1 is SNHLY and CDR2 is FYNNEI. There are 12 residues in the CDR3. CDR3 DNA sequence: TGTGCCAGCGGCCGCCTGGACTATGGCTACACCTTC. Encoded protein: CASGRLDYGYTF. Full variable domain (rest looked up from reference TRBV2 and TRBJ1-2): EPEVTQTPSHQVTQMGQEVILRCVPISNHLYFYWYRQILGQKVEFLVSFYNNEISEKSEIFDDQFSVERPDGSNFTLKIRSTKLEDSAMYFCASGRLDYGYTFGSGTRLTVV.

This chain uses TRBV5-6 with TRBJ1-1; the match to TRBD1 covers 9 bases. V was clipped by 7 bases and J by 10 bases; unmatched bases: 8. Germline assignment: CDR1 SGHDT and CDR2 YYEEEE. This CDR3 is built from 12 residues. CDR3 amino acids: CASGTGGGRAFF. The CDR3 DNA reads TGTGCCAGCGGTACAGGGGGCGGTCGAGCTTTCTTT.

This chain uses TRBV7-3 with TRBJ2-7; D might be TRBD1 (6 bases). Germline V gene data show CDR1 as SGHTA and CDR2 as FQGTGA. The CDR3 has 14 residues. Trimming took off 5 bases at V and 5 bases at J, with 16 bases between the two ends. CDR3 sequence (DNA): TGTGCCAGCAGCGATCCAACAGGGCCCAACGAGCAGTACTTC. Translated, it gives CASSDPTGPNEQYF. Variable domain in full (rest from reference TRBV7-3 and TRBJ2-7): GAGVSQTPSNKVTEKGKYVELRCDPISGHTALYWYRQSLGQGPEFLIYFQGTGAADDSGLPNDRFFAVRPEGSVSTLKIQRTERGDSAVYLCASSDPTGPNEQYFGPGTRLTVT.

This clone has just one count. The chain has TRBV15 and TRBJ2-5; the D gene is possibly TRBD1 (6 bases). Trimming left V 5 bases short and J 2 bases short, with 12 bases between. Germline values: CDR1 LNHNV, CDR2 YYDKDF (reference sequence). The CDR3 runs 14 residues. The CDR3 bases are TGTGCCACCAGCTCGGGACACCTACAAGAGACCCAGTACTTC. The encoded protein is CATSSGHLQETQYF.

Remarks on this clone: A read error may produce the germline difference seen at one junction end. This chain uses TRBV2 with TRBJ1-1; TRBD1 agrees at 7 bases. From germline, CDR1 is SNHLY and CDR2 FYNNEI. CDR3 length: 13 residues. The CDR3 sequence: CASSEGTVYEAFF. The CDR3, as DNA: TGTGCCAGCAGCGAAGGGACAGTCTATGAAGCTTTCTTT.

The chain employs TRBV10-3 and TRBJ1-1, with D unclear. CDR3 length: 16 amino acids. V lost 1 base and J lost 0, with 12 bases in between. Germline CDR1 and CDR2: ENHRY and SYGVKD. In nucleotides, the CDR3 is TGTGCCATCAGTGAGTGGGAGGGCCTCTTGAACACTGAAGCTTTCTTT. Protein sequence: CAISEWEGLLNTEAFF.

The chain employs TRBV7-9 and TRBJ2-7, with 10 bases identical to TRBD2. The germline CDR1 and CDR2 sequences are SEHNR and FQNEAQ (reference sequence). Germline trimming cut 5 bases from V and 5 bases from J; bases unmatched to any gene: 9. CDR3 size: 15 residues. In DNA form, the CDR3 reads TGTGCCAGCAGCCCTCCGGGACTAGCGTTCCACGAGCAGTACTTC. It is translated as CASSPPGLAFHEQYF.

This chain joins TRBV11-2 and TRBJ1-2; 8 bases are a match to TRBD1. The CDR3 length is 17 residues. Germline V gene lookup returns CDR1 SGHAT and CDR2 FQNNGV. The junction had 16 bases not matched to a gene; V was cut back by 6 bases and J by 4 bases. In nucleotides, the CDR3 is TGTGCCAGCAGGCCCGGACAGGGAGTAGTTGAAGGCTATGGCTACACCTTC. This encodes CASRPGQGVVEGYGYTF.

In nucleotides, the CDR3 is TGTGCCAGCACTTCCCCACTACCCGCGAACACTGAAGCTTTCTTT. It specifies CASTSPLPANTEAFF. V is TRBV21-1 and J is TRBJ1-1. TRBV21-1 is a documented pseudogene. The CDR3 length is 15 residues.